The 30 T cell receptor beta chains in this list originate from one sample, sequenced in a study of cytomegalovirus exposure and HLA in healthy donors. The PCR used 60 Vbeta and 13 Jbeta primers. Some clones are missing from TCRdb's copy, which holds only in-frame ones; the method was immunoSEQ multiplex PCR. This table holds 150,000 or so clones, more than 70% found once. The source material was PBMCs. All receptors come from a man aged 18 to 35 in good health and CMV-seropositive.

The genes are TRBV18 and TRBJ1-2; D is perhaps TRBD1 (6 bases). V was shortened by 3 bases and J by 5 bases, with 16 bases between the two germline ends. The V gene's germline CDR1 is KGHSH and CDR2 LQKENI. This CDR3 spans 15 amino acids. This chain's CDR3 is CASSPNSGQTYGYTF. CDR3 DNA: TGTGCCAGCTCACCGAACTCCGGACAGACATATGGCTACACCTTC.

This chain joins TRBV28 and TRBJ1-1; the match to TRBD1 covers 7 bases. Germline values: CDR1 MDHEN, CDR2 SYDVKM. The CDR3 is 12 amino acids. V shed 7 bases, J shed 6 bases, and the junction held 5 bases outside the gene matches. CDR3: CASNRGGAEAFF. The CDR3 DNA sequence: TGTGCCAGCAACAGGGGTGGTGCTGAAGCTTTCTTT.

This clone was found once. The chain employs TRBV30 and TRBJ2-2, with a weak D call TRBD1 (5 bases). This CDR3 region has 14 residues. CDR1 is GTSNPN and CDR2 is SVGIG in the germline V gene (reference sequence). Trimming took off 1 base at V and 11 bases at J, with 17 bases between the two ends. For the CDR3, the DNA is TGTGCCTGGAGTGGGGGCACGCAAAATAGAGAGCTGTTTTTT. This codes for CAWSGGTQNRELFF.

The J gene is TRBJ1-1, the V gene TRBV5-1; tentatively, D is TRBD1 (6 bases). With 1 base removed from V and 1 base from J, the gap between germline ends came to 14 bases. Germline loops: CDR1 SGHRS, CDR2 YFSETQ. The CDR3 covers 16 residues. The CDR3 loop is CASSLTGAGANTEAFF. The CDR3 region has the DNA TGCGCCAGCAGCTTGACCGGGGCAGGGGCGAACACTGAAGCTTTCTTT.

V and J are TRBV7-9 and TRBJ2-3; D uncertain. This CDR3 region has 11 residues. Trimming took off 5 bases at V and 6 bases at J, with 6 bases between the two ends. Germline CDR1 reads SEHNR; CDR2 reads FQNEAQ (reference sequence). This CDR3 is CASSQADTQYF. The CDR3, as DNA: TGTGCCAGCAGCCAAGCGGATACGCAGTATTTT.

CDR3 coding DNA: TGTGCCAGCAGCTTATGGACTAGCGGTACAGATACGCAGTATTTT. As protein: CASSLWTSGTDTQYF. The genes are TRBV7-9 and TRBJ2-3; 10 nucleotides match TRBD2. CDR3 length: 15 residues. Trimming removed 2 bases from V and 3 bases from J; junction bases left unmatched: 2. Germline V gives CDR1 SEHNR, CDR2 FQNEAQ (reference sequence).

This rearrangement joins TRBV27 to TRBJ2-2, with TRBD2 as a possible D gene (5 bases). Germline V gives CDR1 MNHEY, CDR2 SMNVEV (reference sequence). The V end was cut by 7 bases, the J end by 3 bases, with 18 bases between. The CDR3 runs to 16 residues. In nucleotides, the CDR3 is TGTGCCAGCACCTCCGGGGTACTGCGAGACACCGGGGAGCTGTTTTTT. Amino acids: CASTSGVLRDTGELFF.

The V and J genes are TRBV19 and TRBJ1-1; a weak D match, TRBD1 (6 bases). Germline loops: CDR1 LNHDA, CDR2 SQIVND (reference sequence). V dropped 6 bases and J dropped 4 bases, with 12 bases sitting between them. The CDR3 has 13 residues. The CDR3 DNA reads TGTGCCAGTAGGGACAGACAATTCACTGAAGCTTTCTTT. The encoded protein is CASRDRQFTEAFF.

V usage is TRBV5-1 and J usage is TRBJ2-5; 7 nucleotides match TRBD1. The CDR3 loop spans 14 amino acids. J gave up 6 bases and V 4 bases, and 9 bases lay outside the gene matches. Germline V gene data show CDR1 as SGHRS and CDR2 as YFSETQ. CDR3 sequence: CASSAETGKKTQYF. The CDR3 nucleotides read TGCGCCAGCAGCGCCGAGACAGGGAAGAAGACCCAGTACTTC.

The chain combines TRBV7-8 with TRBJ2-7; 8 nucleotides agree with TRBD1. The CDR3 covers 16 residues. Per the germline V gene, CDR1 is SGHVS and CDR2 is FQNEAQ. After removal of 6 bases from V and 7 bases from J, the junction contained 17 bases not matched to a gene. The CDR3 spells CASSGGRQGLRGEQYF. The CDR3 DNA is TGTGCCAGCAGTGGTGGCCGACAGGGGCTGCGAGGGGAGCAGTACTTC.

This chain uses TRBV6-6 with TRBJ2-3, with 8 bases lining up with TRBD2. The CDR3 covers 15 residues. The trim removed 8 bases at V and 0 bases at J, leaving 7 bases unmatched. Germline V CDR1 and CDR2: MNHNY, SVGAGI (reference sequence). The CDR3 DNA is TGTGCCAGCGGCAGCGGGGGATACAGCACAGATACGCAGTATTTT. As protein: CASGSGGYSTDTQYF.

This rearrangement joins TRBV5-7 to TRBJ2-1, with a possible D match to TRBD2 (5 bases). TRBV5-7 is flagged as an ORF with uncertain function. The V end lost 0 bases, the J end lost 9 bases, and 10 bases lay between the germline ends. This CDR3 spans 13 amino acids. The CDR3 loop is CASSLGRQVEQFF. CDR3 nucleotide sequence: TGTGCCAGCAGCTTGGGGAGGCAGGTTGAGCAGTTCTTC.

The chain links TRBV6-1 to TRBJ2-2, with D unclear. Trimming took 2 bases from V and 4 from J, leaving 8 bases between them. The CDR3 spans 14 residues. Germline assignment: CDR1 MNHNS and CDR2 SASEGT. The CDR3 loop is CASSEKYITGELFF. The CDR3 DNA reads TGTGCCAGCAGTGAAAAGTACATCACCGGGGAGCTGTTTTTT.

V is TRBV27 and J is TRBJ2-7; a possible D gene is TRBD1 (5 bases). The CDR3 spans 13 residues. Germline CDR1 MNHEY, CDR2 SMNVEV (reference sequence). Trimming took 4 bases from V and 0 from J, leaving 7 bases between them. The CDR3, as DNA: TGTGCCAGCAGTTACAGGTCCTCCTACGAGCAGTACTTC. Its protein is CASSYRSSYEQYF.

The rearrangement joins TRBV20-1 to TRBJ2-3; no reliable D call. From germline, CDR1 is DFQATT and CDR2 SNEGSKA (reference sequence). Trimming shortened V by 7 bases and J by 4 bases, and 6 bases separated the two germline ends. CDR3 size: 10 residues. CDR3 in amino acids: CSGASDTQYF. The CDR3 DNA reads TGCAGTGGGGCGTCAGATACGCAGTATTTT.

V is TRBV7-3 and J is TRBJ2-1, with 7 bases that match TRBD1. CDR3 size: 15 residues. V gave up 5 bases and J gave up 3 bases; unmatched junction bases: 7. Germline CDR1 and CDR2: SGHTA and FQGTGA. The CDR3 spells CASSTGTDNYNEQFF. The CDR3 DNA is TGTGCCAGCAGCACAGGGACAGACAACTACAATGAGCAGTTCTTC.

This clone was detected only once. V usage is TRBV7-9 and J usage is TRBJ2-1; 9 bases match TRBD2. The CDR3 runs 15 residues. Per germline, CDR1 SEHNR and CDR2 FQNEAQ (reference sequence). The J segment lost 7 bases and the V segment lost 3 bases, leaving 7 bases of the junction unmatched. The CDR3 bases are TGTGCCAGCAGCTTGGCGGCTAGCGGGGTGAATGAGCAGTTCTTC. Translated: CASSLAASGVNEQFF. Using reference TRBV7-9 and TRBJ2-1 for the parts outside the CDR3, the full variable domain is DTGVSQNPRHKITKRGQNVTFRCDPISEHNRLYWYRQTLGQGPEFLTYFQNEAQLEKSRLLSDRFSAERPKGSFSTLEIQRTEQGDSAMYLCASSLAASGVNEQFFGPGTRLTVL.

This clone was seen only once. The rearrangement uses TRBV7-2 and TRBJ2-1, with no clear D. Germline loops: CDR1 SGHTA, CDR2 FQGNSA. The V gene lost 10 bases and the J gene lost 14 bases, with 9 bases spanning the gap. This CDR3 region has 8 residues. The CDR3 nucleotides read TGTGCCACCCCACTTGAGTTCTTC. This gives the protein CATPLEFF.

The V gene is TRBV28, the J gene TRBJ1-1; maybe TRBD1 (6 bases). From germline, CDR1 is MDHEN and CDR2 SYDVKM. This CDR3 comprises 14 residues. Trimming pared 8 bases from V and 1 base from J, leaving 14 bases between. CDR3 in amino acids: CASGYREENTEAFF. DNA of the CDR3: TGTGCCAGCGGGTACAGGGAAGAGAACACTGAAGCTTTCTTT.

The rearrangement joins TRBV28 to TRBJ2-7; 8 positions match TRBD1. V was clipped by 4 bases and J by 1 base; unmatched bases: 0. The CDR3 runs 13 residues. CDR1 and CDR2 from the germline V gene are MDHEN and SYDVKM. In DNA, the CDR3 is TGTGCCAGCAGTTGGGACAGGTCCTACGAGCAGTACTTC. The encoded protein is CASSWDRSYEQYF. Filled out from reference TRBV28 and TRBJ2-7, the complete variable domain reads DVKVTQSSRYLVKRTGEKVFLECVQDMDHENMFWYRQDPGLGLRLIYFSYDVKMKEKGDIPEGYSVSREKKERFSLILESASTNQTSMYLCASSWDRSYEQYFGPGTRLTVT.

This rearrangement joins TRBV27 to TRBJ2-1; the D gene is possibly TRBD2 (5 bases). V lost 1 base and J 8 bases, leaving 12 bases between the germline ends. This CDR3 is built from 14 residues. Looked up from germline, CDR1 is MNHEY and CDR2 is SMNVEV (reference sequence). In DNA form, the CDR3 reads TGTGCCAGCAGTTTATTTGGACTTCGCGATGAGCAGTTCTTC. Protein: CASSLFGLRDEQFF.

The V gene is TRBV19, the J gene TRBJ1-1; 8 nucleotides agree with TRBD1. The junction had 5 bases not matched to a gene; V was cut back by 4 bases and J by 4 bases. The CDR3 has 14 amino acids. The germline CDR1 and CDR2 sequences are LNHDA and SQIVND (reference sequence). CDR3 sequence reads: CASSKQGEVTEAFF. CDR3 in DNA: TGTGCCAGTAGTAAACAGGGGGAGGTCACTGAAGCTTTCTTT.

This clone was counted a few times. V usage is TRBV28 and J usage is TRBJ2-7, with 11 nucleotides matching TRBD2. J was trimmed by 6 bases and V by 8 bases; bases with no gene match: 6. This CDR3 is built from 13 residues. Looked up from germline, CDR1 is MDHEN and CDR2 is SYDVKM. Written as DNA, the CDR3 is TGTGCCAGCGCCGCCGGGACTAGCGGCGAGCAGTACTTC. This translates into CASAAGTSGEQYF.

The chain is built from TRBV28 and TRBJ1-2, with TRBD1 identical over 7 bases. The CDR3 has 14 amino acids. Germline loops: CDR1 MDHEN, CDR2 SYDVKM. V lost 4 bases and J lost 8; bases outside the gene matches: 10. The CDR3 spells CASSSGVRGCGYTF. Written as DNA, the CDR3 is TGTGCCAGCAGTTCCGGGGTCAGGGGGTGCGGCTACACCTTC.

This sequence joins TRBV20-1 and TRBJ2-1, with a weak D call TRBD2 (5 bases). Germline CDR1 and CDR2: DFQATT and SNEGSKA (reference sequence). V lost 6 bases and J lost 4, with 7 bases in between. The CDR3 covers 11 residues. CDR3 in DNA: TGCAGTGCGAGGGAGTACAATGAGCAGTTCTTC. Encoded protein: CSAREYNEQFF.

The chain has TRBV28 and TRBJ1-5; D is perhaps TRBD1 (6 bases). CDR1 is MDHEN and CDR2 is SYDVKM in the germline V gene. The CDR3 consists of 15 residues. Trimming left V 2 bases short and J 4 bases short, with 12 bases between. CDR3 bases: TGTGCCAGCAGTTTACGGGGGGCCGGGAATCAGCCCCAGCATTTT. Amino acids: CASSLRGAGNQPQHF.

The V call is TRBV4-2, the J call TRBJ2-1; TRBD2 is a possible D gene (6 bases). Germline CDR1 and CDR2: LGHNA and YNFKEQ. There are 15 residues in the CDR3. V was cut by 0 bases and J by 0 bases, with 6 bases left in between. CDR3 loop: CASSQDSGSYNEQFF. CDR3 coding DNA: TGTGCCAGCAGCCAAGATAGCGGCTCCTACAATGAGCAGTTCTTC.

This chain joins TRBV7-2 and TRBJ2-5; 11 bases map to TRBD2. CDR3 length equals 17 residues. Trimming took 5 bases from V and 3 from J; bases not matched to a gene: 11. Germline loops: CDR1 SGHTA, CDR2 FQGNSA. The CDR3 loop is CASSLYHRLAGKETQYF. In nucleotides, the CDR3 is TGTGCCAGCAGCCTCTACCATAGACTAGCGGGAAAAGAGACCCAGTACTTC.

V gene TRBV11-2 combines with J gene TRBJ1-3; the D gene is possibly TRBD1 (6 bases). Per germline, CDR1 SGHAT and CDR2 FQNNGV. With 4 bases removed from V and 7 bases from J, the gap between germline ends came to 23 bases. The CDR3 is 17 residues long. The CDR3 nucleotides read TGTGCCAGCAGCTACGACGTTACGGGGGCCGGGGGGAACACCATATATTTT. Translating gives CASSYDVTGAGGNTIYF. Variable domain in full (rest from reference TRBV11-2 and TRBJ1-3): EAGVAQSPRYKIIEKRQSVAFWCNPISGHATLYWYQQILGQGPKLLIQFQNNGVVDDSQLPKDRFSAERLKGVDSTLKIQPAKLEDSAVYLCASSYDVTGAGGNTIYFGEGSWLTVV.

The CDR3 spells CSVGGGRDEQYF. The CDR3 bases are TGCAGCGTTGGCGGGGGCCGCGACGAGCAGTACTTC. The chain recombines TRBV29-1 with TRBJ2-7, with D possibly TRBD2 on 7 matching bases. The V gene lost 4 bases and the J gene lost 5 bases, with 12 bases spanning the gap. Germline CDR1 reads SQVTM; CDR2 reads ANQGSEA. This CDR3 contains 12 residues.